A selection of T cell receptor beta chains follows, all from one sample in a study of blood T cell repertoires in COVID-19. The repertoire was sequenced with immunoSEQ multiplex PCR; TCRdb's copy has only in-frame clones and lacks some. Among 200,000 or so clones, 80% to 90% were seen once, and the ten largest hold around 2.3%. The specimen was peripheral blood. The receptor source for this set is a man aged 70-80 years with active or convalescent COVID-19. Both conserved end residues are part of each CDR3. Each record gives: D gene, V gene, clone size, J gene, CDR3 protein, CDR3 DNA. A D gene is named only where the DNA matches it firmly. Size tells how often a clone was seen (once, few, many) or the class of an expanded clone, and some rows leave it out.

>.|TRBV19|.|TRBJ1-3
CASTSSRDSGNTIYF
TGTGCCAGTACCTCATCCAGGGACTCTGGAAACACCATATATTTT
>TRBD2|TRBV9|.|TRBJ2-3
CASSVALSGTGTDTQYF
TGTGCCAGCAGCGTAGCTCTCAGCGGGACCGGCACAGATACGCAGTATTTT
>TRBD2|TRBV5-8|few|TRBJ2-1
CASREGRGDYNEQFF
TGTGCCAGCAGAGAAGGACGGGGGGACTACAATGAGCAGTTCTTC
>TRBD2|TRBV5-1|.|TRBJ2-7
CASSLGVAGGAYEQYF
TGCGCCAGCAGCTTGGGGGTTGCGGGAGGCGCCTACGAGCAGTACTTC
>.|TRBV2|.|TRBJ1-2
CASSEEGRDYGYTF
TGTGCCAGCAGTGAAGAAGGCCGGGACTATGGCTACACCTTC
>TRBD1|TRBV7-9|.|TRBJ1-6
CASSADRGHSPLHF
TGTGCCAGCAGCGCGGACAGGGGGCATTCACCCCTCCACTTT
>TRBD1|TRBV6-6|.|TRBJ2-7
CASSYSPGQGSYEQYF
TGTGCCAGCAGTTACTCACCGGGACAGGGATCCTACGAGCAGTACTTC
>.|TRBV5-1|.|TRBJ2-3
CASSLALGGRADTQYF
TGCGCCAGCAGCTTGGCTCTGGGGGGGCGCGCAGATACGCAGTATTTT
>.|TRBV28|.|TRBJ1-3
CASRAHGEENTIYF
TGTGCCAGCCGGGCCCACGGGGAGGAAAACACCATATATTTT
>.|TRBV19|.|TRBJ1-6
CASSIESGGLSPLHF
TGTGCCAGTAGTATAGAATCGGGGGGCCTTTCACCCCTCCACTTT
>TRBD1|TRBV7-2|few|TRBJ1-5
CASSFRTGENQPQHF
TGTGCCAGCAGCTTTAGGACAGGGGAAAATCAGCCCCAGCATTTT
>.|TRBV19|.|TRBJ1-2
CASSQTASRYGYTF
TGTGCCAGTAGTCAAACTGCTTCGCGATATGGCTACACCTTC
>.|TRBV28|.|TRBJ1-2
CAIQDGTNYGYTF
TGTGCCATCCAGGACGGGACTAACTATGGCTACACCTTC
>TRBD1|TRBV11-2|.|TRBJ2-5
CASSSTWDRRQEPQYF
TGTGCCAGCAGCTCAACGTGGGACAGAAGACAAGAGCCCCAGTACTTC
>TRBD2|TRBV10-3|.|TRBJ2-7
CAISESMGQGTSGRNYEQYF
TGTGCCATCAGTGAGTCAATGGGACAAGGGACTAGCGGGAGGAATTACGAGCAGTACTTC
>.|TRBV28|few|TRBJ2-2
CASSFPISTGELFF
TGTGCCAGCAGTTTCCCAATCAGCACCGGGGAGCTGTTTTTT
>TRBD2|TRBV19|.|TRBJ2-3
CASGIPSGSGTDTQYF
TGTGCCAGTGGAATCCCTAGCGGGAGTGGCACAGATACGCAGTATTTT
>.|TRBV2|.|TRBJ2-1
CASSLDSSGEQFF
TGTGCCAGCAGTCTGGACTCCAGCGGAGAGCAGTTCTTC
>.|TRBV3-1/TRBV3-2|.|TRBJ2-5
CASSQVKETQYF
TGTGCCAGCAGCCAAGTTAAAGAGACCCAGTACTTC
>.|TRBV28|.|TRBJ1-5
CASSFIRETLYQHF
TGTGCCAGCAGTTTTATTAGGGAGACCCTTTACCAGCATTTT
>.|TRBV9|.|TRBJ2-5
CASSVGAGVQETQYF
TGTGCCAGCAGCGTAGGGGCAGGGGTACAAGAGACCCAGTACTTC
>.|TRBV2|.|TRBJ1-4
CASGADRSTNEKLFF
TGTGCCAGCGGAGCCGACAGGTCCACTAATGAAAAACTGTTTTTT
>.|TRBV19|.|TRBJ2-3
CASSNGGQADTQYF
TGTGCCAGTAGTAACGGGGGGCAGGCAGATACGCAGTATTTT
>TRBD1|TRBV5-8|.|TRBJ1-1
CASRMTGLDTEAFF
TGTGCCAGCAGGATGACAGGGTTGGACACTGAAGCTTTCTTT
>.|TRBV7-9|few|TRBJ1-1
CASSLARNTEAFF
TGTGCCAGCAGCTTAGCCAGAAACACTGAAGCTTTCTTT
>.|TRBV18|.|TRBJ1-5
CASSPGTGQPQHF
TGTGCCAGCTCACCGGGCACAGGTCAGCCCCAGCATTTT
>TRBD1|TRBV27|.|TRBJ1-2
CASSLSQGASGYTF
TGTGCCAGCAGTTTATCTCAGGGGGCAAGTGGCTACACCTTC
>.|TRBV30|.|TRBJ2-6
CAWGVDSGANVLTF
TGTGCCTGGGGGGTAGACTCTGGGGCCAACGTCCTGACTTTC
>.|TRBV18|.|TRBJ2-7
CASSPQRGMTSYEQYF
TGTGCCAGCTCACCGCAGAGAGGGATGACCTCCTACGAGCAGTACTTC
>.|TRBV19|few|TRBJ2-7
CASSIVGSFVNEQYF
TGTGCCAGTAGTATAGTAGGGAGTTTTGTTAACGAGCAGTACTTC
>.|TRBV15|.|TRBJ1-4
CATSRDLGRGREKLFF
TGTGCCACCAGCAGAGATCTTGGCAGGGGAAGAGAAAAACTGTTTTTT
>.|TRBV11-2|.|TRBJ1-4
CASSLGGGTNEKLFF
TGTGCCAGCAGCTTAGGGGGGGGAACTAATGAAAAACTGTTTTTT
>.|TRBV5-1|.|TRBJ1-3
CASSSSTEQGSLSGNTIYF
TGCGCCAGCAGCTCCTCTACCGAGCAGGGGAGCCTCTCTGGAAACACCATATATTTT
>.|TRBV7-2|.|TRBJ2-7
CASSSSPGDTYEQYF
TGTGCCAGCAGCTCAAGCCCCGGGGACACCTACGAGCAGTACTTC
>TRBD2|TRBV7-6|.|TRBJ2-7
CASSLGEGYEQYF
TGTGCCAGCAGCCTCGGGGAGGGTTACGAGCAGTACTTC
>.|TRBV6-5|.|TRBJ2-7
CASQSGGSGEQYF
TGTGCCAGCCAGTCGGGGGGCTCGGGGGAGCAGTACTTC
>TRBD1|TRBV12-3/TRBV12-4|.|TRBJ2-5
CATTLTGLETQYF
TGTGCCACCACCTTGACAGGGTTAGAGACCCAGTACTTC
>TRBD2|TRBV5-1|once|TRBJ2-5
CASSLAVAGGFYQETQYF
TGCGCCAGCAGCTTGGCGGTAGCGGGGGGTTTTTACCAAGAGACCCAGTACTTC
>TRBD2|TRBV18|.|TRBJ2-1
CASSGTSGRIYEQFF
TGTGCCAGCTCGGGAACTAGCGGGAGGATCTATGAGCAGTTCTTC
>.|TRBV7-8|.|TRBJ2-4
CASSHLAAKNIQYF
TGTGCCAGCAGCCATCTAGCGGCCAAAAACATTCAGTACTTC
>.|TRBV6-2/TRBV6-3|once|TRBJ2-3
CASSWEGTDTQYF
TGTGCCAGCAGTTGGGAGGGCACAGATACGCAGTATTTT
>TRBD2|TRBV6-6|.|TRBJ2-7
CASSSPLLAGAYEQYF
TGTGCCAGCAGCTCGCCCCTACTAGCGGGAGCCTACGAGCAGTACTTC
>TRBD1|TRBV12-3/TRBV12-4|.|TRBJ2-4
CASSFRGRIQYF
TGTGCCAGCAGTTTCAGGGGGCGCATTCAGTACTTC
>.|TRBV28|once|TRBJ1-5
CASTLLGDSNQPQHF
TGTGCCAGCACCTTGCTGGGAGATAGCAATCAGCCCCAGCATTTT
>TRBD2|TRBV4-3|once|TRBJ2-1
CASSHGLASDEQFF
TGCGCCAGCAGCCACGGACTAGCGTCGGATGAGCAGTTCTTC
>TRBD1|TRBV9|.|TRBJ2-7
CASSPRTGVNEQYF
TGTGCCAGCAGCCCTCGGACAGGGGTCAACGAGCAGTACTTC